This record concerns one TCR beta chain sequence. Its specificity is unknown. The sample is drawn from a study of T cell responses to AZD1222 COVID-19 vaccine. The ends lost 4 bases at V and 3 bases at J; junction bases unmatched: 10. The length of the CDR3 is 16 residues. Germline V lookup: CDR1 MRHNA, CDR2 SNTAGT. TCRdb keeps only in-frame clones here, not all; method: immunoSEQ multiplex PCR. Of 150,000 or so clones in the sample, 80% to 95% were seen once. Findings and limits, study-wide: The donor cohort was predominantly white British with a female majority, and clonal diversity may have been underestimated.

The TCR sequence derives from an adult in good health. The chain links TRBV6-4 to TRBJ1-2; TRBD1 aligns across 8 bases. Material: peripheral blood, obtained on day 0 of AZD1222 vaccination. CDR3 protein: CASSGLSGGTYYGYTF. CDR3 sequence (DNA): TGTGCCAGCAGTGGGCTCTCAGGGGGCACCTACTATGGCTACACCTTC.